This TCR beta chain was profiled in a study of CD8 T cells in ankylosing spondylitis listed by TCRdb under 2017. A note on the overall study: T cell receptor beta repertoires were profiled in healthy donors and ankylosing spondylitis patients so that disease-linked TCR variants could be found. The whole study cohort included 85 to 120 healthy donors and under 30 ankylosing spondylitis patients. Samples of peripheral blood were taken, and for ankylosing spondylitis patients, synovial fluid was collected as well.

On the study overall, not on this receptor specifically: The disease-linked clones showed a CD8+ phenotype and occurred at relatively low frequencies in peripheral blood. Blood from ankylosing spondylitis patients appeared to be characterized by a TCR beta motif made up of about 8 highly homologous amino acid variants. According to the report, matched synovial fluid samples from ankylosing spondylitis patients were significantly enriched for the disease-linked clones. Some TCR beta motif variants had previously been reported in synovial fluid and blood of reactive arthritis patients, which suggested common disease-initiation mechanisms.

The table lists this clonotype with many counts. The antigen it recognizes is unknown. No qualities accompany the bases; no much larger clone lies one base away. The run used an Illumina HiSeq 2500. Quantitative 5'-RACE with molecular barcodes was the method used to prepare the TCR beta libraries. The authors' pipeline ran thus. Disease-linked TCR variants were identified with a new computational method built on a probabilistic model of VDJ rearrangement. TCRdb reprocessing: public reads trimmed at Q25 with fastp, clones called with MiXCR, in-frame beta chains kept. Each entry merges the rows of one CDR3 protein and shows their most common DNA and genes. The V and J calls, along with clone size, are taken from TCRdb and not from the paper's own processing. The sample yields about 13,000 distinct CDR3 sequences; 2.8% were counted once. The ten largest clones represent around 10% of the sample. The sequenced sample consisted of blood, either unsorted or a sorted T cell fraction (not recorded which). This TCR was sampled from a male donor with ankylosing spondylitis or in good health (not recorded which).

The CDR3 corresponds to CASSASGITTETQYF. The base sequence is TGTGCCAGCAGCGCTAGCGGGATAACGACGGAGACCCAGTACTTC. The chain employs TRBV9 and TRBJ2-5; 9 middle bases align to TRBD2. The CDR3, from cysteine to phenylalanine, totals 15 residues. Only the CDR3 DNA is retained, 45 bases long and in frame from the first base. V is trimmed back by 3 bases and J by 5 bases, and the junction contains 8 bases that no gene match accounts for. For CDR1 and CDR2, the germline V gene lists SGDLS and YYNGEE. Full variable domain (CDR3 extended with the reference TRBV9 and TRBJ2-5 proteins): DSGVTQTPKHLITATGQRVTLRCSPRSGDLSVYWYQQSLDQGLQFLIQYYNGEERAKGNILERFSAQQFPDLHSELNLSSLELGDSALYFCASSASGITTETQYFGPGTRLLVL.